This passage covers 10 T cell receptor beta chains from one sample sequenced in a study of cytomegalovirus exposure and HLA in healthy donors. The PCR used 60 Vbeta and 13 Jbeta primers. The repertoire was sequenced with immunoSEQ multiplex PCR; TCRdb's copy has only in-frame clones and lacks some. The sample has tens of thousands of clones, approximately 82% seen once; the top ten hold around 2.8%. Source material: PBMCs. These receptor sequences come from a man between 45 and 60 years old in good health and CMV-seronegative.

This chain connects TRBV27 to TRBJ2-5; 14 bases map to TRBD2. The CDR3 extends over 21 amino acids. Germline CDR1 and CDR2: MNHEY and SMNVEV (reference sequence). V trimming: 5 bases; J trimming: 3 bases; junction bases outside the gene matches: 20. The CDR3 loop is CASSLRLAGGPRFRREETQYF. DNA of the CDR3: TGTGCCAGCAGTCTCAGACTAGCGGGGGGGCCGAGGTTTCGGAGAGAAGAGACCCAGTACTTC.

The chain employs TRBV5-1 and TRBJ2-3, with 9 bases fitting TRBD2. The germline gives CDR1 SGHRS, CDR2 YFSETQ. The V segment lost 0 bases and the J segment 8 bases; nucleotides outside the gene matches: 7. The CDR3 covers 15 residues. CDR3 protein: CASSLGVAGALTQYF. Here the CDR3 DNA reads TGCGCCAGCAGCTTGGGGGTAGCGGGGGCCCTTACGCAGTATTTT.

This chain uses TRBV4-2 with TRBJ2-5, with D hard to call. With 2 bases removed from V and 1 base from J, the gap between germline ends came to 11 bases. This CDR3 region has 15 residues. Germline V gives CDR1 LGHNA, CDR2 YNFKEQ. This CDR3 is CASSQLHAGQETQYF. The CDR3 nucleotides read TGTGCCAGCAGCCAACTTCATGCAGGCCAAGAGACCCAGTACTTC.

The CDR3 bases are TGTGCCAGCAGTTCGAGGCCAGCCATCTCTGGGGCCAACGTCCTGACTTTC. Translated, it gives CASSSRPAISGANVLTF. The J gene is TRBJ2-6, the V gene TRBV28; D unclear. V was trimmed by 4 bases and J by 0 bases, leaving 13 bases between them. This CDR3 has 17 residues. Germline CDR1 reads MDHEN; CDR2 reads SYDVKM.

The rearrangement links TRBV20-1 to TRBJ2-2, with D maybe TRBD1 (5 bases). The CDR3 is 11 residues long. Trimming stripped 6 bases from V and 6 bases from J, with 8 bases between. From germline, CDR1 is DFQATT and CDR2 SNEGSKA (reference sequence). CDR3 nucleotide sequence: TGCAGTGCCCCAGGGTCCGGGGAGCTGTTTTTT. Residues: CSAPGSGELFF.

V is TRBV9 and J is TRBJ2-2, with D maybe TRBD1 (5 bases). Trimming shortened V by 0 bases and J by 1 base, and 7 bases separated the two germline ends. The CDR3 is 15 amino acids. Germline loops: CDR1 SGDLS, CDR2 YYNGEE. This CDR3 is CASSVGGGNTGELFF. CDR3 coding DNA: TGTGCCAGCAGCGTAGGGGGCGGGAACACCGGGGAGCTGTTTTTT.

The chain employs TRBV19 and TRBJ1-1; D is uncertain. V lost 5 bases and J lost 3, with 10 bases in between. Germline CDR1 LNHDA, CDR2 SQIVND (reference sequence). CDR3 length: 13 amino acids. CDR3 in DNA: TGTGCCAGTAGTGTCCAGGTGGACACTGAAGCTTTCTTT. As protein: CASSVQVDTEAFF.

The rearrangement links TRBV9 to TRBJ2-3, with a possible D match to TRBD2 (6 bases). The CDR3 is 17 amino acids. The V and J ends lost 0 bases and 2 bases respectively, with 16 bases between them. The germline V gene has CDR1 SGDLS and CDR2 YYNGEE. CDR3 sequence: CASSVDGRGLFTDTQYF. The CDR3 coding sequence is TGTGCCAGCAGCGTAGACGGAAGGGGACTCTTCACAGATACGCAGTATTTT.

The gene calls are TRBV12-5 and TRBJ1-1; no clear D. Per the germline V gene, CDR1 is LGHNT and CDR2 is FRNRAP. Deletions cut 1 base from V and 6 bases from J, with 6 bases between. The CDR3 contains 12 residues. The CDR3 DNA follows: TGTGCTAGTGGTTTGGCGCAGTCTGAAGCTTTCTTT. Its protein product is CASGLAQSEAFF.

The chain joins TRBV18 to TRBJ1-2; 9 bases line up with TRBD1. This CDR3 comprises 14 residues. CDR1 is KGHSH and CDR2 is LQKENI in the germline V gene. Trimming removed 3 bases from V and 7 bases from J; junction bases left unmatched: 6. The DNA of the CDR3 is TGTGCCAGCTCACCTACCAGACAGGGGGGTGGCTACACCTTC. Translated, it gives CASSPTRQGGGYTF.